Each of the 17 T cell receptor beta chains below was sequenced from the same sample in a study of graft-versus-host responses after intestinal transplantation. No antigen has been identified for these receptors. Libraries were prepared by immunoSEQ multiplex PCR; TCRdb keeps only in-frame clonotypes and omits some of them. The sample holds tens of thousands of clones; around 83% are singletons and the top ten take 17%. Sequences were derived from unstimulated CD8+ T cells sorted from spleen or lymph node cells, sampled before intestinal transplant. These receptors all come from a human donor who received an intestinal transplant.

The CDR3 reads CASSLDLGDTQYF. CDR3 DNA: TGTGCCAGCAGCTTAGATCTGGGAGATACGCAGTATTTT. This chain joins TRBV11-2 and TRBJ2-3; D is undetermined. The CDR3 is 13 amino acids. The germline V gene has CDR1 SGHAT and CDR2 FQNNGV. The V gene lost 0 bases and the J gene lost 5 bases, with 6 bases spanning the gap.

Only one count was recorded for this clone. This chain joins TRBV14 and TRBJ1-4; TRBD1 matches at 10 bases. The CDR3 loop spans 15 amino acids. Germline CDR1 is SGHDN and CDR2 is FVKESK. V lost 4 bases, J lost 8 bases, and 7 bases stayed unmatched. The CDR3 region is CASSPTGGAGEKLFF. The CDR3 DNA reads as TGTGCCAGCAGCCCGACAGGGGGCGCGGGGGAAAAACTGTTTTTT.

In DNA form, the CDR3 reads TGTGCCAGTAGTATCCTGGACAGGGGGCACTATGGCTACACCTTC. It specifies CASSILDRGHYGYTF. This chain connects TRBV19 to TRBJ1-2; 11 positions match TRBD1. The CDR3 length is 15 residues. With 3 bases clipped from V and 3 bases from J, the junction kept 3 bases outside the gene matches. Germline CDR1 is LNHDA and CDR2 is SQIVND (reference sequence).

The chain has TRBV9 and TRBJ1-1; a weak D match, TRBD1 (5 bases). CDR3 length equals 15 residues. V was shortened by 3 bases and J by 3 bases, with 15 bases between the two germline ends. Per the germline V gene, CDR1 is SGDLS and CDR2 is YYNGEE. CDR3 bases: TGTGCCAGCAGCGCATCGGGGCAAACGGACACTGAAGCTTTCTTT. Translating gives CASSASGQTDTEAFF.

V gene TRBV21-1 combines with J gene TRBJ2-7. TRBV21-1 is flagged as a pseudogene. The CDR3 extends over 18 amino acids. For the CDR3, the DNA is TGTGCCAGCAGCAAAGAAGAAGGGGTAGCGAGCCCGGACTACGAGCAGTACTTC. Translating it yields CASSKEEGVASPDYEQYF.

The J gene is TRBJ2-1, the V gene TRBV7-6, with 9 bases aligning to TRBD2. V was pared by 2 bases and J by 0 bases, with 11 bases of the junction left unmatched. This CDR3 region has 19 residues. Germline values: CDR1 SGHVS, CDR2 FNYEAQ. Here the CDR3 reads CASSLRSGLREGSYNEQFF. The CDR3 nucleotides read TGTGCCAGCAGCTTAAGGAGTGGGTTGCGGGAGGGCTCCTACAATGAGCAGTTCTTC.

This clone was picked up a small number of times. This sequence joins TRBV6-1 and TRBJ1-2, with D tentatively TRBD1 (5 bases). Germline V gene data show CDR1 as MNHNS and CDR2 as SASEGT. The V end was cut by 4 bases, the J end by 0 bases, with 9 bases between. CDR3 size: 14 residues. CDR3 in DNA: TGTGCCAGCAGTGTAAGGGGAGCTAACTATGGCTACACCTTC. Translating it yields CASSVRGANYGYTF.

The CDR3 DNA is TGTGCCAGCAGTTATACAGCGGGGAGTGAAAAACTGTTTTTT. Translated, it gives CASSYTAGSEKLFF. The V and J genes are TRBV6-5 and TRBJ1-4; D uncertain. V was cut by 3 bases and J by 7 bases, with 12 bases left in between. Germline assignment: CDR1 MNHEY and CDR2 SVGAGI. This CDR3 comprises 14 residues.

The V and J genes are TRBV27 and TRBJ2-7; no reliable D call. The CDR3 runs to 11 residues. Trimming took off 3 bases at V and 6 bases at J, with 6 bases between the two ends. In germline, CDR1 is MNHEY, CDR2 SMNVEV (reference sequence). The CDR3: CASSFFGEQYF. As DNA, the CDR3 is TGTGCCAGCAGTTTCTTTGGCGAGCAGTACTTC.

The V and J genes are TRBV7-9 and TRBJ2-7, with D unresolved. The CDR3 runs to 13 residues. V lost 1 base and J 7 bases, leaving 11 bases between the germline ends. The germline CDR1 and CDR2 sequences are SEHNR and FQNEAQ (reference sequence). CDR3 amino acids: CASSLELGWEQYF. In nucleotides, the CDR3 is TGTGCCAGCAGCTTAGAACTTGGGTGGGAGCAGTACTTC.

The chain uses TRBV10-3 and TRBJ2-3, with 13 bases lining up with TRBD2. This CDR3 contains 19 residues. J gave up 0 bases and V 0 bases, and 6 bases lay outside the gene matches. In germline, CDR1 is ENHRY, CDR2 SYGVKD. This CDR3 reads CAISESLPGLAGSTDTQYF. DNA for the CDR3: TGTGCCATCAGTGAGTCGCTACCGGGACTAGCGGGGAGCACAGATACGCAGTATTTT.

The chain combines TRBV7-2 with TRBJ2-6, with 7 positions matching TRBD2. The CDR3 consists of 17 residues. V was pared by 3 bases and J by 0 bases, with 5 bases of the junction left unmatched. The germline CDR1 and CDR2 sequences are SGHTA and FQGNSA. In nucleotides, the CDR3 is TGTGCCAGCAGCTTTAGCGGGTCTCCCTCTGGGGCCAACGTCCTGACTTTC. It translates to CASSFSGSPSGANVLTF.

The DNA of the CDR3 is TGTGCCAGCAGTGAACAAAAGGGTAGCGTCTATGGCTACACCTTC. Translation gives CASSEQKGSVYGYTF. This chain links TRBV2 with TRBJ1-2; D call uncertain. The V gene's germline CDR1 is SNHLY and CDR2 FYNNEI. The CDR3 consists of 15 residues. Deletions cut 2 bases from V and 4 bases from J, with 14 bases between.

This rearrangement joins TRBV5-1 to TRBJ2-7; TRBD2 matches 8 bases. Trimming took 5 bases from V and 0 from J; bases not matched to a gene: 10. This CDR3 has 16 amino acids. The germline V gene encodes CDR1 SGHRS and CDR2 YFSETQ. The CDR3 sequence is CASRAGAGAPSYEQYF. As DNA, the CDR3 is TGCGCCAGCAGGGCGGGAGCGGGGGCTCCCTCCTACGAGCAGTACTTC.

The V and J genes are TRBV9 and TRBJ1-2; TRBD1 matches at 11 bases. This CDR3 has 15 amino acids. Germline V lookup: CDR1 SGDLS, CDR2 YYNGEE. The J segment lost 2 bases and the V segment lost 0 bases, leaving 0 bases of the junction unmatched. This CDR3 is CASSVGTGGNYGYTF. The CDR3 DNA follows: TGTGCCAGCAGCGTAGGGACAGGGGGCAACTATGGCTACACCTTC.

The V call is TRBV7-2, the J call TRBJ1-2; 10 positions agree with TRBD1. CDR1 SGHTA and CDR2 FQGNSA come from the germline V gene. The length of the CDR3 is 16 residues. Losses at the gene ends were 1 base for V and 3 bases for J; bases not matched to a gene: 5. The DNA of the CDR3 is TGTGCCAGCAGCTTAGGGAGACAGGGGGCAGACTATGGCTACACCTTC. This sequence encodes CASSLGRQGADYGYTF.

The chain is built from TRBV5-6 and TRBJ2-5; a weak D match, TRBD2 (5 bases). V lost 3 bases and J lost 5, with 14 bases in between. This CDR3 has 14 residues. Per germline, CDR1 SGHDT and CDR2 YYEEEE. This chain's CDR3 is CASSSSDYGETQYF. CDR3 sequence (DNA): TGTGCCAGCAGCTCCTCAGACTATGGTGAGACCCAGTACTTC.